The following is a T cell receptor (beta chain) sequence with its context. Its antigen remains unidentified. This sample was included in a study of T cell clones after liver transplantation. Study context: A pre-transplant mixed lymphocyte reaction with TCRbeta sequencing defined graft-donor-reactive clones followed in post-transplant blood. Study conclusions and caveats: In most of the 8 subjects, circulating graft-donor-reactive CD4 TCRbeta sequences fell significantly after transplant.

This CDR3 region has 15 residues. Produced via immunoSEQ multiplex PCR; TCRdb's table is partial and in-frame only. The sample holds just over 60,000 clones, 60% to 80% seen once. The sequenced sample was CD4+ T cells from blood, obtained before liver transplant. The sequence came from a human donor who received a liver transplant. V is TRBV21-1 and J is TRBJ1-6; the table's D gene call, TRBD1, was not cross checked with the DNA. TRBV21-1 corresponds to a pseudogene. This CDR3 is CASGTGRGSRSPLHF. The CDR3 nucleotides read TGTGCCAGCGGGACAGGGAGGGGGTCGAGATCACCCCTCCACTTT.